The 12 T cell receptor beta chains listed next were all sequenced from one sample in a study of blood T cell repertoires in COVID-19. Sequenced by immunoSEQ multiplex PCR; TCRdb stores in-frame clones only, minus some. The sample holds roughly 150,000 clones; roughly 79% are singletons and the top ten take over 6.5%. Source material: peripheral blood. The receptors were sampled from a man aged 45-60 years with active or convalescent COVID-19.

The table lists this clone with a count of one. The chain couples TRBV29-1 to TRBJ1-5, with D uncertain. This CDR3 spans 12 amino acids. CDR1 is SQVTM, CDR2 ANQGSEA, per germline. Trimming cost V 4 bases and J 2 bases, with 6 bases left between them. CDR3 DNA sequence: TGCAGCGTTGGAGTGGGCAATCAGCCCCAGCATTTT. Translation gives CSVGVGNQPQHF.

This clone was recorded a few times. The CDR3: CASSAGFAGYYEQYF. CDR3 in DNA: TGTGCCAGCAGCGCCGGGTTCGCGGGGTACTACGAGCAGTACTTC. The V and J genes are TRBV9 and TRBJ2-7; TRBD2 might be the D (6 bases). V lost 3 bases and J lost 3, with 16 bases in between. CDR3 length: 15 amino acids. Germline V gene lookup returns CDR1 SGDLS and CDR2 YYNGEE.

The gene calls are TRBV15 and TRBJ2-5; the D gene is possibly TRBD1 (6 bases). This CDR3 has 14 residues. V lost 5 bases and J 5 bases, leaving 15 bases between the germline ends. CDR1 LNHNV and CDR2 YYDKDF come from the germline V gene (reference sequence). The CDR3 DNA follows: TGTGCCACCAGCCGATGGGCAGGGGTTGAGACCCAGTACTTC. As protein: CATSRWAGVETQYF.

The chain links TRBV5-8 to TRBJ2-7; a possible D gene is TRBD2 (6 bases). Germline-derived CDR1 and CDR2 are SGHTS and YDEGEE. The CDR3 runs to 14 residues. Trimming cost V 3 bases and J 7 bases, with 17 bases left between them. CDR3 sequence (DNA): TGTGCCAGCAGCTCCTCGGGACTGTCGAGGGAGCAGTACTTC. Its translation is CASSSSGLSREQYF.

DNA of the CDR3: TGCAGCGTTTCGGGAGCGAACACCGGGGAGCTGTTTTTT. This encodes CSVSGANTGELFF. This sequence joins TRBV29-1 and TRBJ2-2; maybe TRBD2 (6 bases). Trimming removed 5 bases at V and 0 bases at J, with 7 bases between. Germline CDR1 and CDR2: SQVTM and ANQGSEA. The CDR3 extends over 13 amino acids.

CDR3 nucleotide sequence: TGTGCCAGTAGTAACGCCTGGGACAGCTCTAATGAAAAACTGTTTTTT. Amino acids: CASSNAWDSSNEKLFF. The rearrangement uses TRBV19 and TRBJ1-4; 7 positions match TRBD1. Germline-derived CDR1 and CDR2 are LNHDA and SQIVND (reference sequence). The J segment lost 3 bases and the V segment lost 4 bases, leaving 8 bases of the junction unmatched. CDR3 size: 16 residues. The variable domain in full, completed from reference TRBV19 and TRBJ1-4, reads DGGITQSPKYLFRKEGQNVTLSCEQNLNHDAMYWYRQDPGQGLRLIYYSQIVNDFQKGDIAEGYSVSREKKESFPLTVTSAQKNPTAFYLCASSNAWDSSNEKLFFGSGTQLSVL.

The CDR3 DNA is TGTGCCAGCAGTTTAATTAGCGGGATTGGAAAGACCCAGTACTTC. It is translated as CASSLISGIGKTQYF. This chain connects TRBV28 to TRBJ2-5; 8 nucleotides line up with TRBD2. The V gene's germline CDR1 is MDHEN and CDR2 SYDVKM. The CDR3 spans 15 residues. With 2 bases clipped from V and 6 bases from J, the junction kept 8 bases outside the gene matches.

The V and J genes are TRBV11-2 and TRBJ2-1; perhaps TRBD2 as D (6 bases). Between the trimmed V and J ends, which lost 5 bases and 0 bases, there was a span of 14 bases. The germline V gene has CDR1 SGHAT and CDR2 FQNNGV. The CDR3 consists of 16 residues. CDR3 coding DNA: TGTGCCAGCAGCAGGCGGGACGGGCCCTCCTACAATGAGCAGTTCTTC. This translates into CASSRRDGPSYNEQFF.

The chain links TRBV7-9 to TRBJ2-5; 10 bases match TRBD2. This CDR3 has 16 amino acids. Germline lookup yields CDR1 SEHNR and CDR2 FQNEAQ (reference sequence). J lost 5 bases, V lost 4 bases, and 10 bases had no gene match. CDR3 in amino acids: CASSSGPSGSEETQYF. The CDR3 nucleotides are TGTGCCAGCAGCTCGGGGCCTAGCGGGAGTGAGGAGACCCAGTACTTC.

V gene TRBV15 combines with J gene TRBJ2-5; possible D gene TRBD1, 6 bases. The CDR3 loop spans 16 amino acids. V was cut by 2 bases and J by 9 bases, with 22 bases left in between. The germline V gene encodes CDR1 LNHNV and CDR2 YYDKDF (reference sequence). The CDR3 region is CATSRPLRDTAGAQYF. CDR3 coding DNA: TGTGCCACCAGCAGACCTTTAAGGGACACCGCTGGGGCCCAGTACTTC.

The rearrangement uses TRBV6-2 or TRBV6-3 and TRBJ2-7; D is ambiguous. Trimming cost V 0 bases and J 2 bases, with 14 bases left between them. The CDR3 has 16 residues. The germline V gene encodes CDR1 MNHEY and CDR2 SVGEGT. In DNA form, the CDR3 reads TGTGCCAGCAGTTACTCGGGTGGGCAGTCCCCCTACGAGCAGTACTTC. Translation: CASSYSGGQSPYEQYF.

The chain links TRBV7-3 to TRBJ2-7; 7 positions match TRBD1. CDR1 and CDR2 (germline): SGHTA, FQGTGA. The CDR3 consists of 13 residues. J lost 5 bases, V lost 4 bases, and 5 bases had no gene match. The CDR3 nucleotides are TGTGCCAGCAGCTCCGACAGGGACCACGAGCAGTACTTC. Translated: CASSSDRDHEQYF.